This T cell receptor (beta chain) was found in a study of immune characterization of retroperitoneal liposarcoma. The germline CDR1 and CDR2 sequences are MNHNY and SVGAGI (reference sequence). The CDR3 length is 16 residues. TCRdb re-derived calls from the PCR reads in MiXCR, one entry per CDR3 protein. The sample lists 2,000 to 2,500 distinct CDR3 sequences; around two fifths were seen once. Regarding this clonotype: At one of its ends the junction is not consistent with the germline gene, which may arise from a read error.

V is TRBV6-6 and J is TRBJ2-1; D gene uncertain. TRBJ2-7 matches the DNA end more closely, so the J call is doubtful. The TCR sequence derives from a male donor with retroperitoneal liposarcoma. The sample consisted of tumor tissue. The CDR3 coding sequence is TGTGCCAGCAGTTACTCAGTGGTTATTAGCTCCTATGAGCAGTACTTC. This gives the protein CASSYSVVISSYEQYF.